The 32 T cell receptor beta chains given below trace back to one sample, sequenced in a study of cytomegalovirus exposure and HLA in healthy donors (dated by TCRdb to about 2017). Libraries came from the immunoSEQ multiplex PCR assay. For the multiplex PCR, a mixture combining 60 forward primers for TCR Vbeta segments and 13 reverse primers for TCR Jbeta segments was used. TCRdb took over this immuneACCESS table, retaining in-frame rearrangements with V and J assigned. Such tables are incomplete; in checked studies, under half of the missing clones stem from an unresolved V gene, and the remainder is unexplained. The sample records roughly 80,000 clones, around two thirds of which are singletons. Approximately 5% of the sample is held by the ten biggest clonotypes. Sequencing input: PBMCs. All receptors come from a man aged 60 to 69 in good health and CMV-seropositive.

The rearrangement joins TRBV9 to TRBJ1-4; no firm D call. This CDR3 is 17 amino acids long. Germline CDR1 is SGDLS and CDR2 is YYNGEE. V lost 0 bases to trimming and J lost 3 bases, with 15 bases between them. The DNA of the CDR3 is TGTGCCAGCAGCGTAGGTGTTATGAGGGCTCCTAATGAAAAACTGTTTTTT. Translation: CASSVGVMRAPNEKLFF.

The chain links TRBV6-5 to TRBJ1-2; 8 bases are shared with TRBD1. Germline V gives CDR1 MNHEY, CDR2 SVGAGI. This CDR3 contains 15 residues. V lost 0 bases to trimming and J lost 4 bases; unmatched junction nucleotides: 4. The CDR3 here is CASSYSSGQGYGYTF. CDR3 sequence (DNA): TGTGCCAGCAGTTACTCAAGTGGACAGGGCTATGGCTACACCTTC.

The V gene is TRBV4-2, the J gene TRBJ2-5, with 10 nucleotides matching TRBD1. The length of the CDR3 is 16 residues. Germline CDR1 is LGHNA and CDR2 is YNFKEQ. Losses at the gene ends were 4 bases for V and 5 bases for J; bases not matched to a gene: 10. The CDR3 nucleotides read TGTGCCAGCAGCCCACCCCGGGACAGGGGATGGGAGACCCAGTACTTC. Translated, it gives CASSPPRDRGWETQYF.

This chain links TRBV5-6 with TRBJ2-7; possibly TRBD2 for D (5 bases). CDR1 and CDR2 from the germline V gene are SGHDT and YYEEEE. The CDR3 is made up of 18 amino acids. V lost 4 bases to trimming and J lost 0 bases, with 23 bases between them. The CDR3 DNA reads TGTGCCAGCAGCCCCCTCGGCGGCGGAGGTAGGAGCTCCTACGAGCAGTACTTC. Protein sequence: CASSPLGGGGRSSYEQYF. Filled out from reference TRBV5-6 and TRBJ2-7, the complete variable domain reads DAGVTQSPTHLIKTRGQQVTLRCSPKSGHDTVSWYQQALGQGPQFIFQYYEEEERQRGNFPDRFSGHQFPNYSSELNVNALLLGDSALYLCASSPLGGGGRSSYEQYFGPGTRLTVT.

The rearrangement joins TRBV6-6 to TRBJ1-1; D ambiguous. Germline V CDR1 and CDR2: MNHNY, SVGAGI (reference sequence). Trimming shortened V by 6 bases and J by 10 bases, and 18 bases separated the two germline ends. The CDR3 length is 13 residues. For the CDR3, the DNA is TGTGCCAGCAGAAACGAGGGTGGAGGTTCAGCTTTCTTT. It yields the protein CASRNEGGGSAFF.

This rearrangement joins TRBV19 to TRBJ2-7, with 11 bases aligning to TRBD2. After removal of 5 bases from V and 5 bases from J, the junction contained 5 bases not matched to a gene. CDR3 size: 14 residues. Germline V CDR1 and CDR2: LNHDA, SQIVND (reference sequence). CDR3: CASSEIAGGNEQYF. Here the CDR3 DNA reads TGTGCCAGTAGTGAAATAGCGGGAGGGAACGAGCAGTACTTC.

This chain uses TRBV2 with TRBJ2-1; 13 bases agree with TRBD2. There are 15 residues in the CDR3. V dropped 5 bases and J dropped 5; count of bases not matched to a gene: 3. CDR1 and CDR2 from the germline V gene are SNHLY and FYNNEI. The CDR3 loop reads CASSRTSGSNNEQFF. The CDR3 region has the DNA TGTGCCAGCAGTCGGACTAGCGGGAGTAACAATGAGCAGTTCTTC.

This chain connects TRBV5-5 to TRBJ1-4; D ambiguous. V lost 4 bases, J lost 0 bases, and 16 bases lay in between. The CDR3 is made up of 17 amino acids. The V gene's germline CDR1 is SGHKS and CDR2 YYEKEE (reference sequence). The CDR3 nucleotides read TGTGCCAGCAGCCCTGGAACGGGGAGCACAACTAATGAAAAACTGTTTTTT. Translated: CASSPGTGSTTNEKLFF.

There are a few counts of this clone. One end of the junction fails to match germline, which may point to a read error. The V gene is TRBV7-9, the J gene TRBJ2-1; TRBD2 matches at 11 bases. The CDR3 consists of 19 residues. Germline V gene sequence: CDR1 SEHNR, CDR2 FQNEAQ (reference sequence). The CDR3 reads CSSSLWGLADTSSYNEQFF. CDR3 DNA: TGTTCCAGCAGCTTATGGGGACTAGCGGATACGAGCTCCTACAATGAGCAGTTCTTC.

The chain couples TRBV4-3 to TRBJ2-1, with TRBD1 identical over 8 bases. This CDR3 has 16 amino acids. V shed 0 bases, J shed 10 bases, and the junction held 11 bases outside the gene matches. Germline V lookup: CDR1 LGHNA, CDR2 YSLEER. CDR3 region: CASSQEWRTGRTEQFF. The DNA of the CDR3 is TGCGCCAGCAGCCAAGAATGGAGGACAGGGCGTACAGAGCAGTTCTTC.

The chain recombines TRBV27 with TRBJ1-1, with D perhaps TRBD1 (5 bases). V shed 4 bases and J shed 1 base, with 16 bases lying between them. The CDR3 has 16 amino acids. Germline V gives CDR1 MNHEY, CDR2 SMNVEV (reference sequence). The CDR3 sequence: CASSSIGGDRNTEAFF. For the CDR3, the DNA is TGTGCCAGCAGTTCTATCGGGGGGGATCGGAACACTGAAGCTTTCTTT.

The chain employs TRBV6-1 and TRBJ2-4; no reliable D call. CDR1 and CDR2 (germline): MNHNS, SASEGT. The CDR3 is made up of 10 amino acids. Trimming shortened V by 8 bases and J by 7 bases, and 6 bases separated the two germline ends. In DNA form, the CDR3 reads TGTGCCAGCGGAGAGAACATTCAGTACTTC. It is translated as CASGENIQYF.

The chain recombines TRBV28 with TRBJ1-5; the D is unclear. The germline V and J ends were trimmed by 6 bases and 0 bases, with 6 bases remaining between them. The CDR3 contains 13 residues. Germline CDR1 reads MDHEN; CDR2 reads SYDVKM. CDR3 nucleotides: TGTGCCAGCAGCCTGTATAGCAATCAGCCCCAGCATTTT. Protein product: CASSLYSNQPQHF.

The J gene is TRBJ2-1, the V gene TRBV5-6; 8 bases fit TRBD2. The germline gives CDR1 SGHDT, CDR2 YYEEEE. The CDR3 is 15 residues long. The V gene end was trimmed by 3 bases and the J gene end by 8 bases; junction bases not matched to a gene: 10. CDR3 amino acids: CASSSSGTSLYEQFF. CDR3 bases: TGTGCCAGCAGCTCCTCCGGGACTAGTCTCTATGAGCAGTTCTTC.

The chain couples TRBV27 to TRBJ2-6; D remains ambiguous. CDR1 is MNHEY and CDR2 is SMNVEV in the germline V gene (reference sequence). The length of the CDR3 is 14 residues. With 3 bases removed from V and 0 bases from J, the gap between germline ends came to 3 bases. In nucleotides, the CDR3 is TGTGCCAGCAGTTTTATCTCTGGGGCCAACGTCCTGACTTTC. As protein: CASSFISGANVLTF. Supplemented by reference TRBV27 and TRBJ2-6, the full variable domain reads EAQVTQNPRYLITVTGKKLTVTCSQNMNHEYMSWYRQDPGLGLRQIYYSMNVEVTDKGDVPEGYKVSRKEKRNFPLILESPSPNQTSLYFCASSFISGANVLTFGAGSRLTVL.

The chain combines TRBV6-5 with TRBJ2-1, with 9 bases identical to TRBD2. The V and J ends lost 4 bases and 0 bases, in that order; junction bases with no gene match: 4. There are 16 residues in the CDR3. CDR1 and CDR2 (germline): MNHEY, SVGAGI. DNA for the CDR3: TGTGCCAGCAGTTCCCAGCGGGAGGACTCCTACAATGAGCAGTTCTTC. This gives the protein CASSSQREDSYNEQFF.

The rearrangement joins TRBV2 to TRBJ1-4; 8 bases line up with TRBD1. The CDR3 length is 14 residues. CDR1 is SNHLY and CDR2 is FYNNEI in the germline V gene. J lost 7 bases, V lost 8 bases, and 9 bases had no gene match. Here the CDR3 DNA reads TGTGCCAGCGGCCGGGACAGGACCGGTGAAAAACTGTTTTTT. This gives the protein CASGRDRTGEKLFF.

The chain links TRBV28 to TRBJ2-1; 10 bases line up with TRBD2. Germline CDR1 is MDHEN and CDR2 is SYDVKM. V shed 6 bases, J shed 6 bases, and the junction held 8 bases outside the gene matches. The CDR3 has 15 amino acids. DNA of the CDR3: TGTGCCAGCAGCCCTTTAGCGGGAGGCTCCAATGAGCAGTTCTTC. Translation: CASSPLAGGSNEQFF.

The chain is built from TRBV27 and TRBJ2-7, with 13 bases lining up with TRBD2. Germline V CDR1 and CDR2: MNHEY, SMNVEV (reference sequence). The V segment lost 3 bases and the J segment 7 bases; nucleotides outside the gene matches: 6. This CDR3 spans 15 amino acids. CDR3 region: CASSFGTSGDLEQYF. DNA for the CDR3: TGTGCCAGCAGTTTCGGGACTAGCGGGGATTTAGAGCAGTACTTC.

This sequence joins TRBV11-2 and TRBJ2-5; D perhaps matches TRBD2 (6 bases). The length of the CDR3 is 19 residues. Trimming removed 2 bases from V and 2 bases from J, with 24 bases in between. Germline V gene data show CDR1 as SGHAT and CDR2 as FQNNGV. The DNA of the CDR3 is TGTGCCAGCAGCTTATTCGGCCGATGGGGTAAGGGACTTCAAGAGACCCAGTACTTC. Its protein is CASSLFGRWGKGLQETQYF. The full variable domain, in which reference TRBV11-2 and TRBJ2-5 provide the parts outside the CDR3, is EAGVAQSPRYKIIEKRQSVAFWCNPISGHATLYWYQQILGQGPKLLIQFQNNGVVDDSQLPKDRFSAERLKGVDSTLKIQPAKLEDSAVYLCASSLFGRWGKGLQETQYFGPGTRLLVL.

The V gene is TRBV6-6, the J gene TRBJ1-5, with 7 positions matching TRBD1. The CDR3 totals 14 residues. In germline, CDR1 is MNHNY, CDR2 SVGAGI (reference sequence). J lost 0 bases, V lost 5 bases, and 1 base had no gene match. DNA of the CDR3: TGTGCCAGCAGTCAGGGGGATAGCAATCAGCCCCAGCATTTT. This encodes CASSQGDSNQPQHF.

The rearrangement links TRBV7-9 to TRBJ2-7; TRBD1 matches at 8 bases. The CDR3 is made up of 13 amino acids. J was trimmed by 3 bases and V by 6 bases; bases with no gene match: 4. Germline V gene data show CDR1 as SEHNR and CDR2 as FQNEAQ (reference sequence). CDR3 sequence: CASSGQGLYEQYF. The CDR3 DNA reads as TGTGCCAGCAGTGGACAGGGCCTCTACGAGCAGTACTTC.

This clone was detected a few times. The chain links TRBV29-1 to TRBJ2-7; D perhaps matches TRBD1 (7 bases). There are 14 residues in the CDR3. From germline, CDR1 is SQVTM and CDR2 ANQGSEA. This CDR3 is CSTSGGTDYYEQYF. As DNA, the CDR3 is TGCAGTACCTCCGGCGGGACAGACTACTACGAGCAGTACTTC.

This clone was counted a few times. The chain uses TRBV6-5 and TRBJ1-1; D not certain. CDR3 size: 13 residues. Germline assignment: CDR1 MNHEY and CDR2 SVGAGI. Trimming cost V 6 bases and J 1 base, with 9 bases left between them. CDR3 sequence (DNA): TGTGCCAGCAGGCCGGTAGAGAACACTGAAGCTTTCTTT. It specifies CASRPVENTEAFF.

The chain combines TRBV4-1 with TRBJ2-2, with 12 bases fitting TRBD1. Trimming removed 9 bases from V and 6 bases from J; junction bases left unmatched: 11. Germline CDR1 and CDR2: MGHRA and YSYEKL. The CDR3 is 16 amino acids. CDR3 residues: CASSGTGGASAGELFF. The CDR3 DNA sequence: TGCGCCAGTTCCGGGACAGGGGGCGCAAGCGCCGGGGAGCTGTTTTTT.

The V gene is TRBV7-6, the J gene TRBJ2-3; 9 nucleotides agree with TRBD2. Per germline, CDR1 SGHVS and CDR2 FNYEAQ. The trim removed 5 bases at V and 2 bases at J, leaving 11 bases unmatched. The CDR3 is 17 amino acids. The CDR3 loop is CASSLGSGGSYTDTQYF. Written as DNA, the CDR3 is TGTGCCAGCAGCCTAGGTAGCGGGGGCTCTTACACAGATACGCAGTATTTT.

This clone was counted only a few times. The chain has TRBV4-1 and TRBJ2-1, with TRBD2 identical over 8 bases. This CDR3 is built from 18 residues. The junction had 11 bases not matched to a gene; V was cut back by 4 bases and J by 0 bases. Germline CDR1 MGHRA, CDR2 YSYEKL. CDR3: CASSPRGGAETSYNEQFF. Written as DNA, the CDR3 is TGCGCCAGCAGCCCCCGGGGGGGAGCGGAGACCTCCTACAATGAGCAGTTCTTC.

V gene TRBV25-1 combines with J gene TRBJ2-1, with 13 bases identical to TRBD2. This CDR3 spans 16 amino acids. V gave up 3 bases and J gave up 9 bases; unmatched junction bases: 8. Germline V gene lookup returns CDR1 MGHDK and CDR2 SYGVNS. CDR3 DNA: TGTGCCAGCAGTGACAAACCGGGACTAGCGGGAAGTGAGCAGTTCTTC. Translated: CASSDKPGLAGSEQFF. Drawing the rest from reference TRBV25-1 and TRBJ2-1, the complete variable domain is EADIYQTPRYLVIGTGKKITLECSQTMGHDKMYWYQQDPGMELHLIHYSYGVNSTEKGDLSSESTVSRIRTEHFPLTLESARPSHTSQYLCASSDKPGLAGSEQFFGPGTRLTVL.

This clone has a handful of counts. J is TRBJ2-1 and V is TRBV7-9, with D possibly matching TRBD2 (6 bases). Per germline, CDR1 SEHNR and CDR2 FQNEAQ (reference sequence). V was cut by 5 bases and J by 6 bases, with 17 bases left in between. CDR3 size: 15 residues. In DNA, the CDR3 is TGTGCCAGCAGCCCCTTTGGCGGGAACATCAATGAGCAGTTCTTC. This encodes CASSPFGGNINEQFF.

This clone has a handful of counts. The chain couples TRBV6-5 to TRBJ2-5; 11 nucleotides match TRBD2. The J segment lost 5 bases and the V segment lost 5 bases, leaving 7 bases of the junction unmatched. Per germline, CDR1 MNHEY and CDR2 SVGAGI. This CDR3 contains 15 residues. The CDR3 here is CASSPRLAGRETQYF. The DNA for the CDR3 is TGTGCCAGCAGTCCCCGACTAGCGGGGCGGGAGACCCAGTACTTC.

The J gene is TRBJ2-5, the V gene TRBV11-3, with 10 bases that match TRBD2. The J segment lost 4 bases and the V segment lost 6 bases, leaving 8 bases of the junction unmatched. Germline CDR1 SGHNT, CDR2 YENEEA. The CDR3 length is 15 residues. DNA of the CDR3: TGTGCCAGCAGTTCTAGCGGGGGTATTGGAGAGACCCAGTACTTC. Translation gives CASSSSGGIGETQYF.

The V and J genes are TRBV19 and TRBJ1-1; the D is unclear. Germline loops: CDR1 LNHDA, CDR2 SQIVND (reference sequence). The CDR3 is made up of 13 amino acids. Trimming cost V 3 bases and J 5 bases, with 10 bases left between them. The CDR3: CASSMRQVTEAFF. Here the CDR3 DNA reads TGTGCCAGTAGTATGAGGCAAGTAACTGAAGCTTTCTTT.